Listed below are T cell receptor beta chains from one sample, sequenced in a study of T cell responses to AZD1222 COVID-19 vaccine. The assay was immunoSEQ multiplex PCR, and TCRdb's table has in-frame clones only and misses some. The sample carries 150,000 to 200,000 clones, roughly 90% recorded once. The specimen comprised peripheral blood, sampled on day 0 of AZD1222 vaccination. The receptors come from an adult in good health. The CDR3 runs from the conserved cysteine through the conserved F or W. The D gene is left open where the match is weak. Part of the rows lack a size; the others show once, few, many or a class for expanded clones.

CDR3 DNA,CDR3 protein,V gene,J gene,D gene,clone size
TGTGCCAGCAGAAAGCCCCGGGACAGGGAGAGAGGTGGGACTGAAGCTTTCTTT,CASRKPRDRERGGTEAFF,TRBV28,TRBJ1-1,TRBD1,few
TGTGCCAGCAGCACGAGGGTTAAAGATACGCAGTATTTT,CASSTRVKDTQYF,TRBV7-3,TRBJ2-3,-,-
TGTGCCAGCAGTTTGGGGGGACTAAACACCATATATTTT,CASSLGGLNTIYF,TRBV12-3/TRBV12-4,TRBJ1-3,-,once
TGCGCCAGCAGCCCGGGACTAGCGGGAGACGGTGTTTCCGGGGAGCTGTTTTTT,CASSPGLAGDGVSGELFF,TRBV5-1,TRBJ2-2,TRBD2,-
TGTGCCAGCAGCCAAGGGTCGGCAGGGTTGGTCGGAACCTATGGCTACACCTTC,CASSQGSAGLVGTYGYTF,TRBV3-1/TRBV3-2,TRBJ1-2,-,-
TGTGCCAGCAGCTTAGATCTAGACACTGAAGCTTTCTTT,CASSLDLDTEAFF,TRBV7-9,TRBJ1-1,-,-
TGTGCCACCAGTGATTTTAGAGGACAGGGGTACAATGAGCAGTTCTTC,CATSDFRGQGYNEQFF,TRBV24-1,TRBJ2-1,TRBD1,-
TGTGCCAGCAGTGACTCAGAGACTGCTGATTATAATTCACCCCTCCACTTT,CASSDSETADYNSPLHF,TRBV6-4,TRBJ1-6,-,once
TGTGCCAGCAGCGAGGACCCTTTCACAGATACGCAGTATTTT,CASSEDPFTDTQYF,TRBV9,TRBJ2-3,-,-
TGTGCCAGCAGCTTATCCGGGACAGTCAGCACAGATACGCAGTATTTT,CASSLSGTVSTDTQYF,TRBV7-6,TRBJ2-3,TRBD1,-
TGTGCCAGCAGCCCCACAGGGCACTATGGCTACACCTTC,CASSPTGHYGYTF,TRBV7-9,TRBJ1-2,-,-
TGTGCCAGCAGTCTCACAGGGGGCAGAAAGGATGGCTACACCTTC,CASSLTGGRKDGYTF,TRBV27,TRBJ1-2,TRBD1,once
TGTGCCAGGAGTACCGCATCCGGGGGCGGGAGTGGCGAGCAGTACTTC,CARSTASGGGSGEQYF,TRBV19,TRBJ2-7,-,-
TGTGCCAGCAGCTTAGCGCGGGGAGAGACCCAGTACTTC,CASSLARGETQYF,TRBV7-2,TRBJ2-5,-,few
TGTGCCAGCAGTTTAATGGACTATGGCTACACCTTC,CASSLMDYGYTF,TRBV12-3/TRBV12-4,TRBJ1-2,-,-
TGTGCCAGCTCACCACGGGCAGGGATGAGTACCGGGGAGCTGTTTTTT,CASSPRAGMSTGELFF,TRBV18,TRBJ2-2,-,-
TGTGCCAGCAGTTTGTGGGTGGGGGCGAACACTGAAGCTTTCTTT,CASSLWVGANTEAFF,TRBV28,TRBJ1-1,-,-